These T cell receptor beta chains were read from a single sample in a study of PD-L1 blockade in urothelial cancer. The method was immunoSEQ multiplex PCR; TCRdb's version includes in-frame clones alone and lacks a portion of them. The table records 35,000 to 40,000 clones, over 70% of them present only once. The sample in question was PBMCs, obtained around atezolizumab (anti-PD-L1) treatment. The source of these receptors is a man in his 70s with urothelial cancer. Both conserved end residues are part of each CDR3. The D gene is left open where the match is weak.

V: TRBV11-3; D: NA; CDR3: CASSLGGDQETQYF
V: TRBV9; D: TRBD1; CDR3: CASSPSADRGSYGYTF
V: TRBV29-1; D: TRBD2; CDR3: CSVLTSMREQFF
V: TRBV19; D: TRBD1; CDR3: CASIGGQGVPMGTEAFF
V: TRBV7-6; D: NA; CDR3: CASSLGPGRSYEQYF
V: TRBV7-2; D: TRBD2; CDR3: CASSTLGTKADTQYF
V: TRBV2; D: TRBD1; CDR3: CASSESGQVGEKLFF
V: TRBV2; D: NA; CDR3: CASSPRGALAQHF
V: TRBV9; D: NA; CDR3: CASSPIPEQTEAFF
V: TRBV5-1; D: TRBD1; CDR3: CASSSDRGWTEAFF
V: TRBV9; D: NA; CDR3: CASSAVSNTEAFF
V: TRBV5-1; D: TRBD1; CDR3: CASKTGTGVETQYF
V: TRBV6-1; D: TRBD2; CDR3: CASSENPGGNYEQYF
V: TRBV14; D: NA; CDR3: CASSQALRGNTEAFF
V: TRBV4-3; D: TRBD1; CDR3: CASSRGQGGEAFF
V: TRBV7-8; D: TRBD1; CDR3: CASSLGQGVDYGYTF
V: TRBV2; D: NA; CDR3: CASSAGQGKGPQHF
V: TRBV7-2; D: NA; CDR3: CASSLVRGLETQYF
V: TRBV5-1; D: NA; CDR3: CASSLGGHGGEQFF
V: TRBV7-3; D: TRBD2; CDR3: CASSLKEAGVRTNTGELFF
V: TRBV28; D: TRBD1; CDR3: CASTASGGGQPQHF
V: TRBV19; D: TRBD2; CDR3: CASSLGLAGMYNEQFF
V: TRBV5-5; D: NA; CDR3: CASSLFVDRQETQYF
V: TRBV7-3; D: NA; CDR3: CASSFASGDTQYF
V: TRBV11-3; D: TRBD1; CDR3: CASSLGGQRTDTQYF
V: TRBV11-2; D: TRBD2; CDR3: CASSLLSGGGTQYF
V: TRBV5-1; D: NA; CDR3: CASSLDGQTNQPQHF
V: TRBV11-2; D: NA; CDR3: CASSLGLFNEKLFF
V: TRBV28; D: NA; CDR3: CATKRSGLGETQYF
V: TRBV11-2; D: NA; CDR3: CASSLHSGELFF
V: TRBV4-1; D: NA; CDR3: CASSHYIEIRTNYGYTF
V: TRBV5-6; D: NA; CDR3: CASSATGTQETQYF
V: TRBV19; D: NA; CDR3: CASTPRDQNTEAFF
V: TRBV28; D: NA; CDR3: CASSYAPRRMNTEAFF
V: TRBV27; D: TRBD2; CDR3: CASSFRGRALDEQFF
V: TRBV7-2; D: TRBD1; CDR3: CASRLGQNMNTEAFF